The source of this T cell receptor beta chain is a study of T cell responses to AZD1222 COVID-19 vaccine. Across the study: Second-dose groups at about 4 or about 12 weeks were pooled.

This CDR3 region has 18 residues. The germline V gene has CDR1 SEHNR and CDR2 FQNEAQ (reference sequence). Germline trimming cut 2 bases from V and 6 bases from J; bases unmatched to any gene: 12. General study results and limits: Baseline seropositivity characterized only six AZD1222 recipients. Repertoires were sampled only after the peak T cell response. Unmutated variant regions are reportedly the target of nearly half of TCRs that are spike-specific.

Regarding this clone: Antigen unknown.

The table came from immunoSEQ multiplex PCR; TCRdb's copy has only in-frame clones and leaves some out. The table has 150,000 to 200,000 clones, around 90% seen once. The rearrangement uses TRBV7-9 and TRBJ2-7, with 14 nucleotides matching TRBD2. The TCR was taken from an adult in good health. Sequencing used peripheral blood, obtained on day 0 of AZD1222 vaccination. CDR3 coding DNA: TGTGCCAGCAGCTTAAGACTAGCGGGAGGGGCTCCCCTCCGCGAGCAGTACTTC. Protein: CASSLRLAGGAPLREQYF.